One sample yielded the 28 T cell receptor beta chains listed below, sequenced in a study of OX40 agonist ivuxolimab in advanced cancers. The table came from immunoSEQ multiplex PCR; TCRdb's copy has only in-frame clones and leaves some out. The sample gives approximately 44,000 clones, 90% to 95% of which show up once; about 30% is in the top ten. This specimen consisted of CD4+ or CD8+ T cells sorted from blood, obtained in a trial of the OX40 agonist ivuxolimab. These receptors were taken from an adult with an advanced solid tumor such as melanoma, head and neck, liver or kidney cancer.

The rearrangement links TRBV6-1 to TRBJ2-3; D gene ambiguous. Trimming took off 2 bases at V and 3 bases at J, with 12 bases between the two ends. Germline lookup yields CDR1 MNHNS and CDR2 SASEGT. The CDR3 runs 15 residues. The CDR3 reads CASSESSVVTDTQYF. DNA for the CDR3: TGTGCCAGCAGTGAATCGTCGGTAGTAACAGATACGCAGTATTTT.

The CDR3 spells CASSLGVSTEAFF. The CDR3 DNA is TGTGCCAGCAGCTTAGGGGTCAGCACTGAAGCTTTCTTT. The chain recombines TRBV11-2 with TRBJ1-1; D call uncertain. V was pared by 1 base and J by 4 bases, with 7 bases between. Germline loops: CDR1 SGHAT, CDR2 FQNNGV. CDR3 length: 13 residues.

The V call is TRBV6-5, the J call TRBJ2-5; unclear D gene. Germline-derived CDR1 and CDR2 are MNHEY and SVGAGI. CDR3 length: 11 amino acids. Trimming pared 6 bases from V and 10 bases from J, leaving 12 bases between. This CDR3 reads CASSPGRNQYF. CDR3 DNA sequence: TGTGCCAGCAGCCCCGGTAGGAACCAGTACTTC.

The rearrangement joins TRBV28 to TRBJ1-4; 9 bases map to TRBD1. Germline CDR1 MDHEN, CDR2 SYDVKM. The ends lost 8 bases at V and 6 bases at J; junction bases unmatched: 16. This CDR3 is built from 17 residues. The CDR3 coding sequence is TGTGCCAGCGTTTCCGGGACAGGGTCTTCTTTAGATGAAAAACTGTTTTTT. Residues: CASVSGTGSSLDEKLFF.

The chain couples TRBV9 to TRBJ1-2; 8 positions agree with TRBD1. CDR3 size: 15 residues. Germline CDR1 and CDR2: SGDLS and YYNGEE. V lost 1 base, J lost 6 bases, and 8 bases stayed unmatched. CDR3 in DNA: TGTGCCAGCAGCGTAATCGGCAGGGGGCATCATGGCTACACCTTC. The encoded protein is CASSVIGRGHHGYTF. Full variable domain (missing parts from reference TRBV9 and TRBJ1-2): DSGVTQTPKHLITATGQRVTLRCSPRSGDLSVYWYQQSLDQGLQFLIQYYNGEERAKGNILERFSAQQFPDLHSELNLSSLELGDSALYFCASSVIGRGHHGYTFGSGTRLTVV.

The chain has TRBV2 and TRBJ2-7, with a possible D match to TRBD2 (6 bases). The V gene's germline CDR1 is SNHLY and CDR2 FYNNEI. The CDR3 length is 16 residues. The V end was cut by 2 bases, the J end by 2 bases, with 16 bases between. The CDR3 sequence is CASSERNLALPYEQYF. The CDR3 DNA reads TGTGCCAGCAGTGAAAGGAACCTAGCGCTTCCCTACGAGCAGTACTTC. Together with reference TRBV2 and TRBJ2-7, the CDR3 gives the full variable domain: EPEVTQTPSHQVTQMGQEVILRCVPISNHLYFYWYRQILGQKVEFLVSFYNNEISEKSEIFDDQFSVERPDGSNFTLKIRSTKLEDSAMYFCASSERNLALPYEQYFGPGTRLTVT.

This chain uses TRBV15 with TRBJ2-7; D tentatively reads TRBD1 or TRBD2 (5 bases each). Deletions cut 5 bases from V and 4 bases from J, with 15 bases between. The germline CDR1 and CDR2 sequences are LNHNV and YYDKDF (reference sequence). This CDR3 comprises 14 residues. The CDR3 is CATSGDGLRYEQYF. CDR3 sequence (DNA): TGTGCCACCAGCGGGGACGGTTTGAGATACGAGCAGTACTTC.

The chain is built from TRBV2 and TRBJ2-1; the D is unclear. This CDR3 spans 12 amino acids. V was clipped by 8 bases and J by 12 bases, with 17 bases between them. Germline values: CDR1 SNHLY, CDR2 FYNNEI. The CDR3 DNA reads as TGTGCCAGCGGCGTGTACAGCCTGGGGCAGTTCTTC. This gives the protein CASGVYSLGQFF.

The chain joins TRBV19 to TRBJ2-7, with 12 bases fitting TRBD1. The CDR3 runs to 14 residues. Germline lookup yields CDR1 LNHDA and CDR2 SQIVND (reference sequence). With V trimmed by 8 bases and J by 6 bases, 8 bases remained unmatched. The CDR3 spells CASSPGQGASEQYF. DNA of the CDR3: TGTGCCAGTTCCCCGGGACAGGGGGCGTCCGAGCAGTACTTC.

The chain recombines TRBV11-3 with TRBJ2-2; D is possibly TRBD2 (6 bases). Trimming removed 0 bases from V and 2 bases from J, with 13 bases in between. This CDR3 spans 17 amino acids. CDR1 SGHNT and CDR2 YENEEA come from the germline V gene. For the CDR3, the DNA is TGTGCCAGCAGCTTAGAACCGAGCGGGTTTAACACCGGGGAGCTGTTTTTT. Translating it yields CASSLEPSGFNTGELFF.

This chain connects TRBV6-5 to TRBJ1-1; D is perhaps TRBD1 (5 bases). CDR1 and CDR2 (germline): MNHEY, SVGAGI. Deletions cut 8 bases from V and 5 bases from J, with 12 bases between. The CDR3 length is 12 residues. This CDR3 is CASGHFQTEAFF. For the CDR3, the DNA is TGTGCCAGCGGACATTTTCAAACTGAAGCTTTCTTT.

CDR3 nucleotides: TGTGCCAGCAGTTTAGGGACAGGGGGGGATGAGCAGTTCTTC. Amino acid sequence: CASSLGTGGDEQFF. The chain joins TRBV28 to TRBJ2-1; 11 bases match TRBD1. V lost 2 bases and J lost 8; bases outside the gene matches: 2. CDR3 length: 14 amino acids. Germline V CDR1 and CDR2: MDHEN, SYDVKM. Full variable domain (remainder filled in from reference TRBV28 and TRBJ2-1): DVKVTQSSRYLVKRTGEKVFLECVQDMDHENMFWYRQDPGLGLRLIYFSYDVKMKEKGDIPEGYSVSREKKERFSLILESASTNQTSMYLCASSLGTGGDEQFFGPGTRLTVL.

The rearrangement uses TRBV7-8 and TRBJ1-5, with TRBD1 matching over 7 bases. CDR1 SGHVS and CDR2 FQNEAQ come from the germline V gene. J lost 3 bases, V lost 4 bases, and 3 bases had no gene match. The CDR3 length is 14 residues. In nucleotides, the CDR3 is TGTGCCAGCAGCTGGGAGGGGGCCAATCAGCCCCAGCATTTT. Its protein product is CASSWEGANQPQHF.

The V gene is TRBV6-1, the J gene TRBJ1-5; D is undetermined. Trimming left V 3 bases short and J 6 bases short, with 12 bases between. Germline-derived CDR1 and CDR2 are MNHNS and SASEGT. The CDR3 is 14 amino acids. Here the CDR3 reads CASSDVSARQPQHF. For the CDR3, the DNA is TGTGCCAGCAGTGACGTTTCCGCTCGTCAGCCCCAGCATTTT.

A few counts support this clone. The V gene is TRBV6-5, the J gene TRBJ2-7; D is ambiguous. CDR3 size: 13 residues. V lost 2 bases and J lost 7, with 12 bases in between. Germline assignment: CDR1 MNHEY and CDR2 SVGAGI. The CDR3 nucleotides are TGTGCCAGCAGTTACGGTTCAGGTGGAGAGCAGTACTTC. Encoded protein: CASSYGSGGEQYF.

This clone showed up just once. This chain links TRBV7-9 with TRBJ2-2; no reliable D call. Germline V lookup: CDR1 SEHNR, CDR2 FQNEAQ (reference sequence). This CDR3 region has 14 residues. V dropped 5 bases and J dropped 6 bases, with 13 bases sitting between them. The CDR3 DNA reads TGTGCCAGCAGCCCCCCAGGTGTCGCCGGGGAGCTGTTTTTT. Translation gives CASSPPGVAGELFF. Combining the CDR3 with reference TRBV7-9 and TRBJ2-2 gives the whole variable domain DTGVSQNPRHKITKRGQNVTFRCDPISEHNRLYWYRQTLGQGPEFLTYFQNEAQLEKSRLLSDRFSAERPKGSFSTLEIQRTEQGDSAMYLCASSPPGVAGELFFGEGSRLTVL.

The rearrangement joins TRBV7-9 to TRBJ1-2, with a possible D match to TRBD1 (6 bases). Between the trimmed V and J ends, which lost 5 bases and 6 bases, there was a span of 13 bases. The germline V gene has CDR1 SEHNR and CDR2 FQNEAQ (reference sequence). This CDR3 is built from 13 residues. DNA for the CDR3: TGTGCCAGCAGCCAGACAGGCTCCGATGGCTACACCTTC. Amino acid sequence: CASSQTGSDGYTF.

A single count supports this clone. The J gene is TRBJ2-1, the V gene TRBV4-1; the D call may be TRBD1 or TRBD2 (6 bases each). Per germline, CDR1 MGHRA and CDR2 YSYEKL. V lost 4 bases and J lost 10, with 17 bases in between. The CDR3 sequence is 14 residues long. The CDR3 nucleotides are TGCGCCAGCAGCCGCGGGACAAGGGACGTGGAGCAGTTCTTC. This translates into CASSRGTRDVEQFF.

The chain recombines TRBV19 with TRBJ1-2, with D perhaps TRBD1 (5 bases). V lost 5 bases, J lost 0 bases, and 13 bases lay in between. CDR1 and CDR2 from the germline V gene are LNHDA and SQIVND (reference sequence). The CDR3 contains 15 residues. DNA for the CDR3: TGTGCCAGTAGTCCCCGCGGGGCGGCTAACTATGGCTACACCTTC. Protein product: CASSPRGAANYGYTF.

This chain uses TRBV23-1 with TRBJ2-7; no firm D call. TRBV23-1 is placed among ORFs of uncertain function. The CDR3 is 14 residues long. The V end was cut by 1 base, the J end by 6 bases, with 13 bases between. The CDR3, as DNA: TGCGCCAGCAGTCAATACGCAGGCCCAGGCGAGCAGTACTTC. It specifies CASSQYAGPGEQYF.

The gene calls are TRBV27 and TRBJ1-5; D might be TRBD1 (6 bases). Per the germline V gene, CDR1 is MNHEY and CDR2 is SMNVEV (reference sequence). This CDR3 has 14 residues. Trimming took off 1 base at V and 5 bases at J, with 9 bases between the two ends. The CDR3 protein is CASSLYRDYQPQHF. CDR3 DNA sequence: TGTGCCAGCAGTTTATACAGGGATTATCAGCCCCAGCATTTT.

In its sample, this clone was seen once. The chain recombines TRBV7-3 with TRBJ2-1; TRBD2 aligns across 7 bases. The germline CDR1 and CDR2 sequences are SGHTA and FQGTGA. This CDR3 is built from 14 residues. The V and J ends lost 5 bases and 7 bases, in that order; junction bases with no gene match: 8. The CDR3 bases are TGTGCCAGCAGCCCCCTGGGAGGGGTGAATGAGCAGTTCTTC. This encodes CASSPLGGVNEQFF.

The rearrangement joins TRBV19 to TRBJ1-4; a possible D gene is TRBD1 (6 bases). V was clipped by 6 bases and J by 2 bases, with 19 bases between them. The CDR3 runs to 17 residues. Germline values: CDR1 LNHDA, CDR2 SQIVND (reference sequence). CDR3 nucleotide sequence: TGTGCCAGTAGACCCTGGGCTGAGAGGGGGACTAATGAAAAACTGTTTTTT. It translates to CASRPWAERGTNEKLFF.

V and J are TRBV9 and TRBJ2-1; D perhaps matches TRBD1 (5 bases). Germline CDR1 SGDLS, CDR2 YYNGEE. CDR3 length: 14 residues. Trimming stripped 3 bases from V and 7 bases from J, with 14 bases between. DNA of the CDR3: TGTGCCAGCAGCGGTGGTGGCAGGGTGAATGAGCAGTTCTTC. Translating gives CASSGGGRVNEQFF.

The V call is TRBV6-5, the J call TRBJ2-7; 8 nucleotides agree with TRBD2. The CDR3 covers 15 residues. V lost 0 bases, J lost 0 bases, and 1 base stayed unmatched. Germline V gene sequence: CDR1 MNHEY, CDR2 SVGAGI. CDR3 in amino acids: CASSYSSGSSYEQYF. The CDR3, as DNA: TGTGCCAGCAGTTACTCAAGCGGGAGCTCCTACGAGCAGTACTTC.

The chain is built from TRBV7-9 and TRBJ2-3, with TRBD2 as a possible D gene (5 bases). CDR3 length equals 14 residues. The ends were cut back, 2 bases at V and 4 bases at J, with 10 bases in the middle. Germline CDR1 is SEHNR and CDR2 is FQNEAQ (reference sequence). The CDR3 region has the DNA TGTGCCAGCAGCTTATTACTAGAGCCAGATACGCAGTATTTT. Translating it yields CASSLLLEPDTQYF.

The chain has TRBV9 and TRBJ2-7, with D tentatively TRBD2 (5 bases). The germline V and J ends were trimmed by 0 bases and 2 bases, with 9 bases remaining between them. The CDR3 contains 14 residues. Germline CDR1 SGDLS, CDR2 YYNGEE. The DNA for the CDR3 is TGTGCCAGCAGCGTAGACGTAGCGACCTACGAGCAGTACTTC. Translation: CASSVDVATYEQYF.

This clone was seen a single time. The rearrangement links TRBV10-3 to TRBJ2-1; the match to TRBD2 covers 8 bases. Germline CDR1 is ENHRY and CDR2 is SYGVKD. The CDR3 consists of 16 residues. Trimming took 3 bases from V and 0 from J; bases not matched to a gene: 4. The CDR3 sequence: CAISDLAGTSYNEQFF. DNA of the CDR3: TGTGCCATCAGTGACCTAGCGGGTACCTCCTACAATGAGCAGTTCTTC.